These T cell receptor beta chains were read from a single sample in a study of breast tumors, draining lymph nodes, adjacent tissues. A single record per CDR3 protein comes from TCRdb applying MiXCR to the multiplex PCR reads. The sample shows some 52,000 distinct CDR3 sequences, roughly 39% of them seen only once. Specimen: breast tumor tissue. Source of these receptors: a female donor with breast cancer. Some clones in this sample may be carry-over from other donors' samples. CDR3s include the opening cysteine and the closing phenylalanine or tryptophan. A D gene is named only where the DNA matches it firmly. Where a row states a size, it is once, few, many or the class of an expanded clone; other rows omit it.

v_gene,d_gene,abundance,len,j_gene,CDR3nt,CDR3aa
TRBV20-1,NA,many,14,TRBJ1-2,TGCAGTGCTAGTCCTGACGCCCTGGGCTATGGCTACACCTTC,CSASPDALGYGYTF
TRBV7-3,TRBD1,once,15,TRBJ1-6,TGTGCCAGCAGCTTGATGGGACAGGGAAGATCACCCCTCCACTTT,CASSLMGQGRSPLHF
TRBV5-4,NA,many,16,TRBJ1-2,TGTGCCAGCAGCTTGGCCCATTCGCGGGTGAACTATGGCTACACCTTC,CASSLAHSRVNYGYTF
TRBV7-9,NA,many,19,TRBJ2-3,TGTGCCAGCAGCACCCCCCGGGGTGGAGGTGTCTCTAGCACAGATACGCAGTATTTT,CASSTPRGGGVSSTDTQYF
TRBV28,NA,many,13,TRBJ1-4,TGTGCCAGCAACCTTGGTCAGGGAGAAAAACTGTTTTTT,CASNLGQGEKLFF
TRBV3-1,TRBD1,NA,18,TRBJ1-6,TGTGCCGGCAGCCAAGAGGGACTCCTGGGACAGCGTAATTCACCCCTCCACTTT,CAGSQEGLLGQRNSPLHF
TRBV6-1,NA,many,14,TRBJ1-5,TGTGCCAGCACCCAAGAGCGGGGAAGTCAGCCCCAGCATTTT,CASTQERGSQPQHF
TRBV9,TRBD2,NA,15,TRBJ2-3,TGTGCCAGCAGCGCAACCGGGACTAGCGGGAGGGAGCAGTATTTT,CASSATGTSGREQYF
TRBV4-3,NA,NA,14,TRBJ1-6,TGCGCCAGCAGCCAAGCTTCCAGTGGCTCACCCCTCCACTTT,CASSQASSGSPLHF
TRBV7-9,TRBD2,many,16,TRBJ2-1,TGTGCCAGCAGCTTAATCCCTAGCGGAATCTACAATGAGCAGTTCTTC,CASSLIPSGIYNEQFF
TRBV3-1,NA,many,12,TRBJ1-5,TGTGCCAGCAGCCAAAGGGGTCAGCCCCAGCATTTT,CASSQRGQPQHF
TRBV5-1,NA,NA,14,TRBJ1-1,TGCGCCAGCAGCGTAACCGGGAAGAACACTGAAGCTTTCTTT,CASSVTGKNTEAFF
TRBV19,TRBD1,NA,12,TRBJ2-5,TGTGCCGGAAAGGGACAGCGGGAGACCCAGTACTTC,CAGKGQRETQYF
TRBV5-6,NA,NA,13,TRBJ1-2,TGTGCCAGCAGCTCCCGGGCAGGGCAAGGCTACACCTTC,CASSSRAGQGYTF
TRBV11-2,TRBD2,NA,18,TRBJ2-7,TGTGCCAGCATCCTAGGAGCTAGTCCTAGCGGGATGAGAGGCGAGCAGTACTTC,CASILGASPSGMRGEQYF
TRBV29-1,NA,medium-sized,13,TRBJ1-2,TGCAGCGTTGAGCAGGGAGAAGGCTATGGCTACACCTTC,CSVEQGEGYGYTF
TRBV10-1,NA,many,14,TRBJ2-2,TGCGCCAGCAGTGAGGTCAGAAACACCGGGGAGCTGTTTTTT,CASSEVRNTGELFF
TRBV29-1,NA,NA,17,TRBJ1-4,TGCAGCGTTGGCAAGCAGGGGACCCACGTCAATAATGAAAAACTGTTTTTT,CSVGKQGTHVNNEKLFF
TRBV10-3,NA,once,11,TRBJ2-1,TGTGCCATAAGCTCCTACAATGAGCAGTTCTTC,CAISSYNEQFF
TRBV24-1,TRBD1,many,17,TRBJ2-2,TGTGCCACCAGTGATTTGACAGGGGGCGCCTACACCGGGGAGCTGTTTTTT,CATSDLTGGAYTGELFF
TRBV7-8,NA,NA,12,TRBJ2-7,TGTGCCAGCAGCTCCGAGGGTGGTAAGCAGTACTTC,CASSSEGGKQYF
TRBV5-1,NA,many,13,TRBJ2-7,TGCGCCAGCAGCAAGGACAGAAACTACGAGCAGTACTTC,CASSKDRNYEQYF